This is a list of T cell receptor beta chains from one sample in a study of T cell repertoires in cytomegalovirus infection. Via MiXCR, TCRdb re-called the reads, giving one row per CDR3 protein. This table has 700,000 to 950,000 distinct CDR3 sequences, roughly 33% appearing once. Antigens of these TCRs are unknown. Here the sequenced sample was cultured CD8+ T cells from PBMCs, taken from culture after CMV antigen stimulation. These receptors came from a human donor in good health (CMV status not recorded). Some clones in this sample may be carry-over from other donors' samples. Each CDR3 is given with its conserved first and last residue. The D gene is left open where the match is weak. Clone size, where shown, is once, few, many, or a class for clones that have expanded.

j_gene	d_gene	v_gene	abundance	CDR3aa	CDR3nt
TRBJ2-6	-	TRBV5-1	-	CASSGGVDVGSGANVLTF	TGCGCCAGCAGCGGAGGGGTAGACGTGGGCTCTGGGGCCAACGTCCTGACTTTC
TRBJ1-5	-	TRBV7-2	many	CASSLVGGDSNQPQHF	TGTGCCAGCAGCCTCGTGGGGGGCGACAGCAATCAGCCCCAGCATTTT
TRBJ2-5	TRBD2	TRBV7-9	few	CASSSPGLAGGKETQYF	TGTGCCAGCAGCTCGCCGGGACTAGCGGGGGGAAAAGAGACCCAGTACTTC
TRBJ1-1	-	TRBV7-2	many	CASSLWGPDTEAFF	TGTGCCAGCAGCTTATGGGGGCCGGACACTGAAGCTTTCTTT
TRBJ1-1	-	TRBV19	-	CASSPKRWGGTEAFF	TGTGCCAGTAGTCCGAAACGGTGGGGTGGTACTGAAGCTTTCTTT
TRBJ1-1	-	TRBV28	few	CASSLRGLGTEAFF	TGTGCCAGCAGTTTACGGGGGCTCGGCACTGAAGCTTTCTTT
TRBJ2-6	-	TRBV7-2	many	CALPLAASSGANVLTF	TGTGCCCTTCCCTTGGCAGCTAGCTCTGGGGCCAACGTCCTGACTTTC
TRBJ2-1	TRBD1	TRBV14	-	CASSHVGGRIFEQFF	TGTGCCAGCAGCCACGTAGGGGGCCGGATTTTTGAGCAGTTCTTC
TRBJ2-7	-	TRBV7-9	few	CASSPTYARQAFSYEQYF	TGTGCCAGCAGCCCCACCTATGCACGACAGGCCTTCTCCTACGAGCAGTACTTC
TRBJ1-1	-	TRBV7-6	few	CASSEHREKTEAFF	TGTGCCAGCAGCGAACACAGGGAGAAAACTGAAGCTTTCTTT
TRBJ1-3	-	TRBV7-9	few	CASSLVADPKISGNTIYF	TGTGCCAGCAGCTTAGTGGCAGACCCTAAAATCTCTGGAAACACCATATATTTT
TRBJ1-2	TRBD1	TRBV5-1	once	CASSLAGQGRGYTF	TGCGCCAGCAGCTTGGCGGGACAGGGCCGTGGCTACACCTTC
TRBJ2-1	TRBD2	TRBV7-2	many	CASSLARTGGRGNEQFF	TGTGCCAGCAGCTTAGCGAGGACGGGGGGGAGAGGCAATGAGCAGTTCTTC
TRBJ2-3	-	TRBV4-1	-	CASSQEFPPQGIDFTDTQYF	TGCGCCAGCAGCCAAGAGTTCCCGCCACAGGGAATAGATTTTACAGATACGCAGTATTTT
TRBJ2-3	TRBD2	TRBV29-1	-	CSVESWTSGHYTQYF	TGCAGCGTTGAGTCATGGACTAGCGGTCATTATACGCAGTATTTT
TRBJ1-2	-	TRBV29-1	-	CSVPSGRGGGGYTF	TGCAGCGTCCCGTCTGGCAGGGGAGGTGGTGGCTACACCTTC
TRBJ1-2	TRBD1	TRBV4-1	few	CASSQVGQVYGYTF	TGCGCCAGCAGCCAAGTGGGACAGGTCTATGGCTACACCTTC
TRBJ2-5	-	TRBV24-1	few	CATSDYGTQETQYF	TGTGCCACCAGTGATTACGGAACACAAGAGACCCAGTACTTC
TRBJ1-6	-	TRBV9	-	CASSAKVTVGSPLHF	TGTGCCAGCAGCGCGAAAGTAACAGTAGGTTCACCCCTCCACTTT
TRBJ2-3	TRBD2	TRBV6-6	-	CASILAGGGTDTQYF	TGTGCCAGCATTTTAGCGGGGGGCGGCACAGATACGCAGTATTTT
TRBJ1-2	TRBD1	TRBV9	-	CASSAPTGTGTYGYTF	TGTGCCAGCAGCGCCCCGACCGGGACAGGTACCTATGGCTACACCTTC
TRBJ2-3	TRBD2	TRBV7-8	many	CASSPGAGALNTQYF	TGTGCCAGCAGCCCCGGAGCGGGGGCCCTCAATACGCAGTATTTT
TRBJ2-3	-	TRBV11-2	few	CASSLAHRVQDTQYF	TGTGCCAGCAGCTTAGCGCATCGGGTTCAAGATACGCAGTATTTT
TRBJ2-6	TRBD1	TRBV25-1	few	CASSEYFPGGSSGANVLTF	TGTGCCAGCAGTGAATATTTTCCAGGGGGTAGCTCTGGGGCCAACGTCCTGACTTTC
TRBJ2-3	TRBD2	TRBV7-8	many	CASSPLGAGAIDTQYF	TGTGCCAGCAGCCCCCTGGGAGCGGGGGCAATAGATACGCAGTATTTT
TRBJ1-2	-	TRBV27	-	CASTGGGARGYTF	TGTGCCAGCACCGGCGGGGGGGCTCGGGGCTACACCTTC
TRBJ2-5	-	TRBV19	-	CASSIDPQADRQETQYF	TGTGCCAGTAGTATAGACCCGCAGGCGGACAGACAAGAGACCCAGTACTTC
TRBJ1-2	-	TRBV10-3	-	CATEDLTGYTF	TGTGCCACCGAGGACCTTACTGGCTACACCTTC
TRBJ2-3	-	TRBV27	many	CASSLLGSDTQYF	TGTGCCAGCAGTTTATTGGGATCAGATACGCAGTATTTT
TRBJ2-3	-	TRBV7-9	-	CASSETFLDTQYF	TGTGCCAGCAGCGAAACTTTTCTAGATACGCAGTATTTT
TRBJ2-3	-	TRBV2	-	CASGEGQTSTDTQYF	TGTGCCAGCGGGGAAGGACAGACTAGCACAGATACGCAGTATTTT
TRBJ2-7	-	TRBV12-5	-	CASDSPGGTGAYEQYF	TGTGCTAGTGATAGCCCGGGGGGGACAGGTGCCTACGAGCAGTACTTC
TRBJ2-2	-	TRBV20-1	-	CSARDLVRDTAILDTGELFF	TGCAGTGCTAGAGATCTTGTCCGGGACACGGCAATTCTGGACACCGGGGAGCTGTTTTTT
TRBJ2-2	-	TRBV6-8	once	CASSYLGGSGELFF	TGTGCCAGCAGTTACTTGGGGGGCTCCGGGGAGCTGTTTTTT
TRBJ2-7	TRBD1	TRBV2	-	CASRQGKGYEQYF	TGTGCCAGCAGACAGGGGAAAGGCTACGAGCAGTACTTC
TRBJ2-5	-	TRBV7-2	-	CASSLAPGVTSSDQETQYF	TGTGCCAGCAGCTTAGCGCCGGGGGTGACCTCTTCCGACCAAGAGACCCAGTACTTC
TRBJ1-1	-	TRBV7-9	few	CASSFSGRDTEAFF	TGTGCCAGCAGCTTCTCAGGGAGGGACACTGAAGCTTTCTTT
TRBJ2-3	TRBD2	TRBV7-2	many	CASSLLAGGRDTQYF	TGTGCCAGCAGCTTACTAGCGGGGGGGAGGGATACGCAGTATTTT
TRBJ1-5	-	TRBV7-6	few	CASSSPGYGNQPQHF	TGTGCCAGCAGCAGCCCGGGTTATGGCAATCAGCCCCAGCATTTT
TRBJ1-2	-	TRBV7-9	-	CASSQGHTNYGYTF	TGTGCCAGCAGCCAGGGACATACAAACTATGGCTACACCTTC
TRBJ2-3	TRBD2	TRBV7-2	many	CASSFRPSGHPSTDTQYF	TGTGCCAGCAGCTTTAGGCCTAGCGGGCATCCTAGCACAGATACGCAGTATTTT
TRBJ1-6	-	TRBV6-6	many	CASSYAETTNHSPLHF	TGTGCCAGCAGTTACGCCGAAACTACGAACCATTCACCCCTCCACTTT
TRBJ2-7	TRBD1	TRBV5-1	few	CASSTGQGFYEQYF	TGCGCCAGCAGCACGGGACAGGGGTTCTACGAGCAGTACTTC
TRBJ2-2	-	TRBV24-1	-	CATSDTGSPNTGELFF	TGTGCCACCAGTGATACAGGGAGCCCGAACACCGGGGAGCTGTTTTTT
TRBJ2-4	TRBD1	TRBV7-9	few	CAIQGQGASKNIQYF	TGTGCCATCCAAGGACAGGGGGCTTCTAAAAACATTCAGTACTTC
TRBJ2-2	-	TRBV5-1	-	CASSFLGQLRSAGELFF	TGCGCCAGCAGCTTCTTAGGACAGCTACGATCGGCCGGGGAGCTGTTTTTT
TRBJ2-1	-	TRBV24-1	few	CATSDLGDPINEQFF	TGTGCCACCAGTGATTTGGGGGATCCCATCAATGAGCAGTTCTTC
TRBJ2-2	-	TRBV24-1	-	CATSVGGVPGELFF	TGTGCCACCAGTGTCGGTGGGGTTCCCGGGGAGCTGTTTTTT
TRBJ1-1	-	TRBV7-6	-	CASRNGMAHEAFF	TGTGCCAGCAGGAACGGGATGGCCCATGAAGCTTTCTTT
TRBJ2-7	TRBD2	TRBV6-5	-	CASSYSLPWGSIHGGADEQYF	TGTGCCAGCAGTTACTCGCTACCGTGGGGATCCATCCACGGGGGGGCCGACGAGCAGTACTTC
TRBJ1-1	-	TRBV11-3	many	CASSLGGAGNTEAFF	TGTGCCAGCAGCTTAGGTGGGGCAGGGAACACTGAAGCTTTCTTT
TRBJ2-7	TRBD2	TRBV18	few	CASSHHPGLAGGTLYEQYF	TGTGCCAGCTCACACCATCCGGGACTAGCGGGGGGCACACTCTACGAGCAGTACTTC
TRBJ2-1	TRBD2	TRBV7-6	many	CASSPTSGDNEQFF	TGTGCCAGCAGTCCGACTAGCGGGGACAATGAGCAGTTCTTC